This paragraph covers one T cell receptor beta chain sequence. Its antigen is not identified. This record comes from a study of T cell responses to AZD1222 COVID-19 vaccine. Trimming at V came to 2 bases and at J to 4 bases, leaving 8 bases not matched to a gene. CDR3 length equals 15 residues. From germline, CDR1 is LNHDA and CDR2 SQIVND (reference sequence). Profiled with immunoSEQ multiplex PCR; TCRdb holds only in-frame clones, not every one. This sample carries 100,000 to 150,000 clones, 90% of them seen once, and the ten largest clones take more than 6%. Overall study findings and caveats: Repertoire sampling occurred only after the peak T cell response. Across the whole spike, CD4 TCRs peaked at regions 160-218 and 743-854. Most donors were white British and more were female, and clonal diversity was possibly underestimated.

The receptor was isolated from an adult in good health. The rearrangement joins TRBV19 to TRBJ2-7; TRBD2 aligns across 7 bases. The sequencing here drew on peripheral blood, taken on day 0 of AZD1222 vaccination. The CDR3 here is CASSILAAVQYEQYF. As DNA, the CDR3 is TGTGCCAGTAGTATACTAGCGGCGGTCCAATACGAGCAGTACTTC.